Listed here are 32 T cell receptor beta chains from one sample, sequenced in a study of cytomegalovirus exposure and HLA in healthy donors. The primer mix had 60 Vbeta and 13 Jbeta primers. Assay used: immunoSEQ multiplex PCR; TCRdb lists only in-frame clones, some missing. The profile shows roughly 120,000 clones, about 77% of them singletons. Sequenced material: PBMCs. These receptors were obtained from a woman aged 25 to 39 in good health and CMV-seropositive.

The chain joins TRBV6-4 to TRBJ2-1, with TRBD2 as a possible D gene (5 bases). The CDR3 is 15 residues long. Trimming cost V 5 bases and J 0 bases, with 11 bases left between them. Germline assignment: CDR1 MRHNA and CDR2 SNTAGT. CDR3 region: CASSSGGGSYNEQFF. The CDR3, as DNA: TGTGCCAGCAGTTCTGGCGGAGGCTCCTACAATGAGCAGTTCTTC.

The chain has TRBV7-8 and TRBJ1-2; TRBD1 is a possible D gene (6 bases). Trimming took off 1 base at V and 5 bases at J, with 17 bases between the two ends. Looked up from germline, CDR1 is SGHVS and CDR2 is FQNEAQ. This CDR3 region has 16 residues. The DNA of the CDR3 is TGTGCCAGCAGCTTAGAATCGGCCAGGGGAGGGTATGGCTACACCTTC. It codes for CASSLESARGGYGYTF.

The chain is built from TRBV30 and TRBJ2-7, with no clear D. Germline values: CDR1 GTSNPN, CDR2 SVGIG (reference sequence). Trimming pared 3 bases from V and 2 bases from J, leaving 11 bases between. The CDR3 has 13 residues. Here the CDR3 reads CAWRGRATYEQYF. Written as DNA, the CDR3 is TGTGCCTGGAGAGGTAGAGCGACCTACGAGCAGTACTTC.

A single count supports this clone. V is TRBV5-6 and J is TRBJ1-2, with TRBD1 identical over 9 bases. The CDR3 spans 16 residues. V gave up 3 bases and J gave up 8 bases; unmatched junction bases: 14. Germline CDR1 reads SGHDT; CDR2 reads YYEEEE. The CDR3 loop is CASSSGQGTGVEGYTF. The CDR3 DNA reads TGTGCCAGCAGCTCGGGACAGGGTACGGGGGTGGAAGGCTACACCTTC.

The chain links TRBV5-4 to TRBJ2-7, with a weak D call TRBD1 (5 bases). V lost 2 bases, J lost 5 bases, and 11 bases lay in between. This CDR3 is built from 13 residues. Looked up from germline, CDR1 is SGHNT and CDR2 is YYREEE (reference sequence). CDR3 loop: CASSFDSFNEQYF. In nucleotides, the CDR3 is TGTGCCAGCAGCTTCGACAGTTTTAACGAGCAGTACTTC.

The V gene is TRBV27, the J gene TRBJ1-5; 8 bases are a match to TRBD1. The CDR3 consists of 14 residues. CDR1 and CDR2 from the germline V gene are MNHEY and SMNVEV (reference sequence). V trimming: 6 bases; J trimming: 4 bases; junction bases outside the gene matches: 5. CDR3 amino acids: CASSIRQGNQPQHF. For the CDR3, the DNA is TGTGCCAGCAGCATAAGACAGGGGAATCAGCCCCAGCATTTT.

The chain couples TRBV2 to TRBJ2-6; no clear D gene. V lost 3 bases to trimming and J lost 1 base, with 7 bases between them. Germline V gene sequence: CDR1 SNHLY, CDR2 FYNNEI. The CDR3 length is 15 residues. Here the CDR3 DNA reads TGTGCCAGCAGTGAGTGGCAGTCTGGGGCCAACGTCCTGACTTTC. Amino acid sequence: CASSEWQSGANVLTF.

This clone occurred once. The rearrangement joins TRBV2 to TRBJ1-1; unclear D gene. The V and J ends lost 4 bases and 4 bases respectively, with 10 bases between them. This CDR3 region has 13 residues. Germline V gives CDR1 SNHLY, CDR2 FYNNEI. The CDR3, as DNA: TGTGCCAGCAGTGTATCGGGGAGCACTGAAGCTTTCTTT. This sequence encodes CASSVSGSTEAFF.

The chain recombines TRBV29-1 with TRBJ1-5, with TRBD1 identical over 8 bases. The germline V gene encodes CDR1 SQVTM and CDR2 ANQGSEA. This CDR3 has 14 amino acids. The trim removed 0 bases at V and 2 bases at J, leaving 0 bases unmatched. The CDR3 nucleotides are TGCAGCGTTGAAGAGGGACAGGGCAATCAGCCCCAGCATTTT. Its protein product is CSVEEGQGNQPQHF.

Written as DNA, the CDR3 is TGTGCCAGCAGTGGGACAGGGGGCGTGGAGACCCAGTACTTC. Encoded protein: CASSGTGGVETQYF. The chain employs TRBV2 and TRBJ2-5, with 11 bases fitting TRBD1. CDR3 length: 14 residues. The germline V gene encodes CDR1 SNHLY and CDR2 FYNNEI. Trimming took 4 bases from V and 5 from J; bases not matched to a gene: 3.

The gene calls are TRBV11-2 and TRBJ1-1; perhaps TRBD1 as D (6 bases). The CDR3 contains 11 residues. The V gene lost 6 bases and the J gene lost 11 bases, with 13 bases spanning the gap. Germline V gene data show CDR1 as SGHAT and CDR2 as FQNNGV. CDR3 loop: CASRLQGPAFF. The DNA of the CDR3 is TGTGCCAGCAGGTTACAGGGTCCGGCTTTCTTT.

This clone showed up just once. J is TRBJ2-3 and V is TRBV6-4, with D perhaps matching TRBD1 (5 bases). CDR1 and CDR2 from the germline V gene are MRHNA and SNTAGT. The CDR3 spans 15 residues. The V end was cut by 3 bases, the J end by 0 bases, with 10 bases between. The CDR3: CASSDGAGSTDTQYF. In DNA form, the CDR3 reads TGTGCCAGCAGTGATGGTGCAGGGAGCACAGATACGCAGTATTTT.

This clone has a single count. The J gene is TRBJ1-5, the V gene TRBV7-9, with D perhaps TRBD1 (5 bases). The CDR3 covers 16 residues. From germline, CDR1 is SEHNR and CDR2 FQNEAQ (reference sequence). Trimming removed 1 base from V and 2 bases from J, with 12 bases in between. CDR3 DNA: TGTGCCAGCAGCTTAGGATCCGGGGGAGGCAATCAGCCCCAGCATTTT. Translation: CASSLGSGGGNQPQHF.

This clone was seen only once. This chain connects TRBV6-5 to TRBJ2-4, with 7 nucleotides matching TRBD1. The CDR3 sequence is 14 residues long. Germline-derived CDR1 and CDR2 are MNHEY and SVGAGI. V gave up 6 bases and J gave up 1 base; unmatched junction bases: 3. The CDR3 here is CASRGGQAKNIQYF. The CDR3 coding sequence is TGTGCCAGCAGAGGGGGACAGGCCAAAAACATTCAGTACTTC.

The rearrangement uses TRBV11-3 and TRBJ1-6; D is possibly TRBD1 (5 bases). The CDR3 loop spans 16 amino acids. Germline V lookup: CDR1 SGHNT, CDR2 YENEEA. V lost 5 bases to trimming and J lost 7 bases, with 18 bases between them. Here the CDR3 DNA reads TGTGCCAGCAGCCTAAGGGGCGAGACAGAAAATTCACCCCTCCACTTT. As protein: CASSLRGETENSPLHF.

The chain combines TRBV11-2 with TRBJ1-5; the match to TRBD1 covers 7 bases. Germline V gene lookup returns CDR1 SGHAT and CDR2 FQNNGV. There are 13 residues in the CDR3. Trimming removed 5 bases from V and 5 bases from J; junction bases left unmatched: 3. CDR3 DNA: TGTGCCAGCAGCACAGGGGAGGATCAGCCCCAGCATTTT. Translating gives CASSTGEDQPQHF. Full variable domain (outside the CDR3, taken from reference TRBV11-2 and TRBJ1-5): EAGVAQSPRYKIIEKRQSVAFWCNPISGHATLYWYQQILGQGPKLLIQFQNNGVVDDSQLPKDRFSAERLKGVDSTLKIQPAKLEDSAVYLCASSTGEDQPQHFGDGTRLSIL.

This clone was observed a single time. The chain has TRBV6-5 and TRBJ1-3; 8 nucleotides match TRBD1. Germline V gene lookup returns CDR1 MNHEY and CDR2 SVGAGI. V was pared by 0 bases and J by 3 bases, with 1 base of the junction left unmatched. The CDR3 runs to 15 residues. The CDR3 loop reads CASSYSTGGGNTIYF. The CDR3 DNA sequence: TGTGCCAGCAGTTACTCAACAGGGGGTGGAAACACCATATATTTT.

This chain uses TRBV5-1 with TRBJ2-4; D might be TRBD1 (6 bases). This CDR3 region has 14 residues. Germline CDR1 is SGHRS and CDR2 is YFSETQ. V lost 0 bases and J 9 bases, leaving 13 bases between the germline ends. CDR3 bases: TGCGCCAGCAGCTTGGGGGCAGGGGAAATCATTCAGTACTTC. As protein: CASSLGAGEIIQYF.

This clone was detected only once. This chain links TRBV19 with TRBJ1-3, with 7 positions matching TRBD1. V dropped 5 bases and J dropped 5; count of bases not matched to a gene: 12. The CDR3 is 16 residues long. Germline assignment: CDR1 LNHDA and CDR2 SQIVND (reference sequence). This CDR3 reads CASSVIVVGQRNTIYF. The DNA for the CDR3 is TGTGCCAGTAGTGTAATTGTGGTGGGACAGCGAAACACCATATATTTT. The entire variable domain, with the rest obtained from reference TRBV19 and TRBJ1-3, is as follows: DGGITQSPKYLFRKEGQNVTLSCEQNLNHDAMYWYRQDPGQGLRLIYYSQIVNDFQKGDIAEGYSVSREKKESFPLTVTSAQKNPTAFYLCASSVIVVGQRNTIYFGEGSWLTVV.

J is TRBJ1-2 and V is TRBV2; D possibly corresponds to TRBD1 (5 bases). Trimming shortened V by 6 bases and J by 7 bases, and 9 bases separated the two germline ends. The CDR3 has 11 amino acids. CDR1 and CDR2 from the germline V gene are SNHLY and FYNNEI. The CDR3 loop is CASSDRGGYTF. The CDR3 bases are TGTGCCAGCAGCGATAGGGGTGGCTACACCTTC.

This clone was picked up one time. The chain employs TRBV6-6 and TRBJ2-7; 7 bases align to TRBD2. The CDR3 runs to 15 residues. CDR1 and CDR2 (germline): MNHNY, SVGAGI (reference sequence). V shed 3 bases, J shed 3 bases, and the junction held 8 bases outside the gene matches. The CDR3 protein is CASSYWGGGLYEQYF. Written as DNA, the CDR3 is TGTGCCAGCAGTTATTGGGGCGGGGGACTCTACGAGCAGTACTTC.

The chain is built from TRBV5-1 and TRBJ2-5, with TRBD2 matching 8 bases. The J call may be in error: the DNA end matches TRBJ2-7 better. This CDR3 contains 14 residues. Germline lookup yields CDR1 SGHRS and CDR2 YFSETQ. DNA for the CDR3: TGCGCCAGCAGCAGCGGACTAGCTGGCTACGAGCAGTACTTC. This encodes CASSSGLAGYEQYF.

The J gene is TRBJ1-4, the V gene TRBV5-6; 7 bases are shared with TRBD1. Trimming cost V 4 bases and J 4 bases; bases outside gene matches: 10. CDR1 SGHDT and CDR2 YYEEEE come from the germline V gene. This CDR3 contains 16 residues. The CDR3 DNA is TGTGCCAGCAGCACCTTACCCGGGACAGTTAATGAAAAACTGTTTTTT. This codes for CASSTLPGTVNEKLFF.

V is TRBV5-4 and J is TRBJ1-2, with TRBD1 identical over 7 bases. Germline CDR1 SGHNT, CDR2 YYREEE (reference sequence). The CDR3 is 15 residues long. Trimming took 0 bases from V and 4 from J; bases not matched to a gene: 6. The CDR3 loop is CASSLARQGGYGYTF. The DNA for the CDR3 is TGTGCCAGCAGCTTGGCCCGGCAGGGGGGCTATGGCTACACCTTC. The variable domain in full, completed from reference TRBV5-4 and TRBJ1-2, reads ETGVTQSPTHLIKTRGQQVTLRCSSQSGHNTVSWYQQALGQGPQFIFQYYREEENGRGNFPPRFSGLQFPNYSSELNVNALELDDSALYLCASSLARQGGYGYTFGSGTRLTVV.

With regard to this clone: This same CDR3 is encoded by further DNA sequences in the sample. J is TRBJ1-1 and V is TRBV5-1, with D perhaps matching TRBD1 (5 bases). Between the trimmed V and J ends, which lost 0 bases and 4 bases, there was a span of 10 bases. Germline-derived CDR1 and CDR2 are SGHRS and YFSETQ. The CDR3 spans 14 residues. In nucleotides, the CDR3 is TGCGCCAGCAGCTTGGACGGGGGGATCACTGAAGCTTTCTTT. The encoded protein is CASSLDGGITEAFF.

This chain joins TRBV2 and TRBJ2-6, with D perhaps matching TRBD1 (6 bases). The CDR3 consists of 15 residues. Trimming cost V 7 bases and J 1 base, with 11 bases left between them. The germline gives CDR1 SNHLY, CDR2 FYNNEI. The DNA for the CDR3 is TGTGCCAGCATCCAGGACAGTTCTGGGGCCAACGTCCTGACTTTC. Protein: CASIQDSSGANVLTF.

DNA for the CDR3: TGTGCCAGTAGTATCAGGGCACTCTATGGCTACACCTTC. Protein sequence: CASSIRALYGYTF. The V call is TRBV19, the J call TRBJ1-2; TRBD1 is a possible D gene (5 bases). Germline lookup yields CDR1 LNHDA and CDR2 SQIVND (reference sequence). V lost 3 bases, J lost 4 bases, and 9 bases lay in between. This CDR3 has 13 amino acids. Using reference TRBV19 and TRBJ1-2 for the parts outside the CDR3, the full variable domain is DGGITQSPKYLFRKEGQNVTLSCEQNLNHDAMYWYRQDPGQGLRLIYYSQIVNDFQKGDIAEGYSVSREKKESFPLTVTSAQKNPTAFYLCASSIRALYGYTFGSGTRLTVV.

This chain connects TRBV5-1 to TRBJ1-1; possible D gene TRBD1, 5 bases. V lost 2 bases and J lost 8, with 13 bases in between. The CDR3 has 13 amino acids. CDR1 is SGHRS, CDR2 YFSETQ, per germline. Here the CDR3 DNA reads TGCGCCAGCAGCTTAGGGACTGAGAGGGAAGCTTTCTTT. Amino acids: CASSLGTEREAFF.

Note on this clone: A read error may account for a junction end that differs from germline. The CDR3 spells CASTQGWAGLNTEAFF. The CDR3, as DNA: TGCGCCAGCACCCAAGGGTGGGCAGGCTTGAACACTGAAGCTTTCTTT. The gene calls are TRBV4-1 and TRBJ1-1; D unresolved. This CDR3 has 16 residues. Germline-derived CDR1 and CDR2 are MGHRA and YSYEKL.

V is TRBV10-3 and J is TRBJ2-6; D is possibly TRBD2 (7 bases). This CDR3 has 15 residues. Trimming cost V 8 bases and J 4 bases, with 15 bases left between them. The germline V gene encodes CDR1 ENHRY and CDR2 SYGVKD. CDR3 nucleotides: TGTGCCATCTCACAAGGGGGGGACGGGGCCAACGTCCTGACTTTC. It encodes CAISQGGDGANVLTF.

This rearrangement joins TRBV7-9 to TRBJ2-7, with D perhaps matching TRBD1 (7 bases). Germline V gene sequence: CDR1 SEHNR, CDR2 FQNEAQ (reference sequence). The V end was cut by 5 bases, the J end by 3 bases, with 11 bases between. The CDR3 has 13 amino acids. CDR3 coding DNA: TGTGCCAGCAGCGGGGGGACAGTCTACGAGCAGTACTTC. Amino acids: CASSGGTVYEQYF.

Here the CDR3 DNA reads TGTGCCTGGAGAAGGGGGGGGTTTCTAGCCTGGGCCAACGTCCTGACTTTC. Residues: CAWRRGGFLAWANVLTF. The V and J genes are TRBV30 and TRBJ2-6, with a weak D call TRBD2 (7 bases). CDR1 GTSNPN and CDR2 SVGIG come from the germline V gene (reference sequence). The CDR3 spans 17 residues. Trimming stripped 3 bases from V and 5 bases from J, with 20 bases between.